This entry lists 27 T cell receptor beta chains sequenced from one sample in a study of blood T cell repertoires in COVID-19. TCRdb keeps only in-frame clones here, not all; method: immunoSEQ multiplex PCR. The sample yields about 260,000 clones, 86% seen once. The sequencing sample was made of PBMCs or T cells enriched from blood (not recorded which). The receptor source for this set is a woman aged 45 to 65 who had recovered from COVID-19.

This chain uses TRBV6-5 with TRBJ1-2, with 7 bases fitting TRBD1. Per the germline V gene, CDR1 is MNHEY and CDR2 is SVGAGI. The ends lost 5 bases at V and 4 bases at J; junction bases unmatched: 10. The CDR3 consists of 15 residues. The CDR3 region is CASSRHRGDFYGYTF. CDR3 nucleotide sequence: TGTGCCAGCAGTAGACACAGGGGCGACTTCTATGGCTACACCTTC.

The genes are TRBV5-1 and TRBJ1-2; 7 nucleotides agree with TRBD1. Germline values: CDR1 SGHRS, CDR2 YFSETQ. Losses at the gene ends were 4 bases for V and 4 bases for J; bases not matched to a gene: 10. The CDR3 totals 15 residues. CDR3 sequence reads: CASSAGQVGLYGYTF. The CDR3 DNA sequence: TGCGCCAGCAGCGCCGGACAGGTCGGGCTCTATGGCTACACCTTC. Using reference TRBV5-1 and TRBJ1-2 for the parts outside the CDR3, the full variable domain is KAGVTQTPRYLIKTRGQQVTLSCSPISGHRSVSWYQQTPGQGLQFLFEYFSETQRNKGNFPGRFSGRQFSNSRSEMNVSTLELGDSALYLCASSAGQVGLYGYTFGSGTRLTVV.

This clone occurred a few times. The chain recombines TRBV29-1 with TRBJ1-2; 10 positions match TRBD1. This CDR3 is 13 amino acids long. The germline gives CDR1 SQVTM, CDR2 ANQGSEA. The ends lost 3 bases at V and 6 bases at J; junction bases unmatched: 4. CDR3 in DNA: TGCAGCGTTGAGAGACAGGGGGCGAATGGCTACACCTTC. It encodes CSVERQGANGYTF.

V usage is TRBV11-2 and J usage is TRBJ1-1; TRBD1 matches 8 bases. The CDR3 loop spans 16 amino acids. J was trimmed by 1 base and V by 5 bases; bases with no gene match: 9. Germline V gene data show CDR1 as SGHAT and CDR2 as FQNNGV. CDR3 bases: TGTGCCAGCAGCCCAGACCGGACAGGGCAGAACACTGAAGCTTTCTTT. Protein sequence: CASSPDRTGQNTEAFF. The variable domain in full, with the rest retrieved from reference TRBV11-2 and TRBJ1-1, is EAGVAQSPRYKIIEKRQSVAFWCNPISGHATLYWYQQILGQGPKLLIQFQNNGVVDDSQLPKDRFSAERLKGVDSTLKIQPAKLEDSAVYLCASSPDRTGQNTEAFFGQGTRLTVV.

The gene calls are TRBV10-3 and TRBJ1-5; no clear D gene. The germline V gene encodes CDR1 ENHRY and CDR2 SYGVKD. V lost 7 bases and J lost 4, with 11 bases in between. The CDR3 consists of 13 residues. CDR3 protein: CAITGSLNQPQHF. The CDR3 DNA follows: TGTGCCATCACAGGTTCCTTAAATCAGCCCCAGCATTTT.

This chain links TRBV4-2 with TRBJ2-5; 7 positions agree with TRBD2. Germline V gene lookup returns CDR1 LGHNA and CDR2 YNFKEQ. The CDR3 length is 14 residues. V gave up 3 bases and J gave up 5 bases; unmatched junction bases: 6. CDR3 nucleotide sequence: TGTGCCAGCAGCCAGGGTGGGGGGGTTGAGACCCAGTACTTC. The encoded protein is CASSQGGGVETQYF.

This clone turned up a few times. The rearrangement joins TRBV3-1 (or the pseudogene TRBV3-2) to TRBJ1-5; D not certain. V lost 4 bases, J lost 7 bases, and 14 bases lay in between. This CDR3 contains 14 residues. CDR1 is LGHDT, CDR2 YNNKEL, per germline (reference sequence). CDR3 nucleotide sequence: TGTGCCAGCAGCCCTGCAAGAGGGCCCCAGCCCCAGCATTTT. Translation gives CASSPARGPQPQHF.

The rearrangement links TRBV9 to TRBJ1-1; 8 nucleotides agree with TRBD1. Trimming cost V 0 bases and J 0 bases; bases outside gene matches: 4. Germline assignment: CDR1 SGDLS and CDR2 YYNGEE. The CDR3 extends over 16 amino acids. The CDR3 coding sequence is TGTGCCAGCAGCGTAGGGACAGGGAGTCTGAACACTGAAGCTTTCTTT. This translates into CASSVGTGSLNTEAFF.

This chain connects TRBV4-1 to TRBJ2-3; weak D call: TRBD2 (6 bases). CDR1 is MGHRA and CDR2 is YSYEKL in the germline V gene. The CDR3 consists of 16 residues. With 3 bases removed from V and 0 bases from J, the gap between germline ends came to 13 bases. The CDR3 spells CASSQPGLRSTDTQYF. CDR3 DNA sequence: TGCGCCAGCAGCCAGCCGGGACTCCGCAGCACAGATACGCAGTATTTT.

The chain has TRBV10-3 and TRBJ1-3; tentative D call: TRBD1 (5 bases). Trimming left V 11 bases short and J 7 bases short, with 12 bases between. The germline V gene has CDR1 ENHRY and CDR2 SYGVKD. The CDR3 has 11 amino acids. The CDR3 bases are TGTGCCGCATTGAAGGGGAACACCATATATTTT. It codes for CAALKGNTIYF.

This clone showed up just once. The rearrangement links TRBV12-5 to TRBJ1-3; no firm D call. The V gene lost 7 bases and the J gene lost 2 bases, with 18 bases spanning the gap. The CDR3 has 16 residues. Per germline, CDR1 LGHNT and CDR2 FRNRAP. CDR3 DNA sequence: TGTGCTAGTGACTACGTTGTGGGTGGTGCTGGAAACACCATATATTTT. Encoded protein: CASDYVVGGAGNTIYF.

The V call is TRBV28, the J call TRBJ2-2, with D perhaps TRBD1 (5 bases). The CDR3 length is 15 residues. Germline CDR1 MDHEN, CDR2 SYDVKM. The ends were cut back, 4 bases at V and 9 bases at J, with 18 bases in the middle. The CDR3 coding sequence is TGTGCCAGCAGTTCAACATTCCAGGGTCAGCGGGAGCTGTTTTTT. Translation: CASSSTFQGQRELFF.

This clone was seen a few times. The chain uses TRBV5-4 and TRBJ2-7, with D possibly being TRBD1 (6 bases). CDR1 SGHNT and CDR2 YYREEE come from the germline V gene (reference sequence). This CDR3 spans 14 amino acids. With 4 bases removed from V and 5 bases from J, the gap between germline ends came to 16 bases. The DNA of the CDR3 is TGTGCCAGCAGCATAGAACAGGGAGCGCACGAGCAGTACTTC. It yields the protein CASSIEQGAHEQYF.

The J gene is TRBJ2-6, the V gene TRBV9; D gene ambiguous. Per germline, CDR1 SGDLS and CDR2 YYNGEE. V gave up 3 bases and J gave up 6 bases, with 4 bases separating them. This CDR3 has 12 residues. The CDR3, as DNA: TGTGCCAGCAGCGGTAAGGCCAACGTCCTGACTTTC. This encodes CASSGKANVLTF.

This rearrangement joins TRBV10-3 to TRBJ1-2; 7 bases fit TRBD1. J lost 4 bases, V lost 2 bases, and 4 bases had no gene match. Germline CDR1 is ENHRY and CDR2 is SYGVKD. This CDR3 region has 14 residues. As DNA, the CDR3 is TGTGCCATCAGTGAGAGGGGGCTTGTCTATGGCTACACCTTC. Encoded protein: CAISERGLVYGYTF.

Remarks on this clone: Other DNA sequences in the sample encode the same CDR3. This chain uses TRBV7-2 with TRBJ2-6; TRBD1 matches 8 bases. Germline CDR1 and CDR2: SGHTA and FQGNSA. J was trimmed by 4 bases and V by 5 bases; bases with no gene match: 4. CDR3 length equals 15 residues. CDR3 bases: TGTGCCAGCAGCACAGGGGGAACCGGGGCCAACGTCCTGACTTTC. Translating it yields CASSTGGTGANVLTF.

The chain links TRBV19 to TRBJ1-2, with D perhaps TRBD1 (5 bases). Trimming stripped 1 base from V and 3 bases from J, with 12 bases between. CDR1 and CDR2 (germline): LNHDA, SQIVND (reference sequence). The length of the CDR3 is 15 residues. The CDR3 region has the DNA TGTGCCAGTAGTATAGTTCGGGGGGTCGACTATGGCTACACCTTC. Amino acid sequence: CASSIVRGVDYGYTF. The variable domain in full, with the rest retrieved from reference TRBV19 and TRBJ1-2, is DGGITQSPKYLFRKEGQNVTLSCEQNLNHDAMYWYRQDPGQGLRLIYYSQIVNDFQKGDIAEGYSVSREKKESFPLTVTSAQKNPTAFYLCASSIVRGVDYGYTFGSGTRLTVV.

This chain connects TRBV28 to TRBJ2-7, with 9 bases aligning to TRBD1. The CDR3 spans 14 residues. CDR1 is MDHEN, CDR2 SYDVKM, per germline. J gave up 4 bases and V 6 bases, and 7 bases lay outside the gene matches. The CDR3 loop reads CASRLQGASYEQYF. CDR3 bases: TGTGCCAGCAGGCTACAGGGGGCCTCGTACGAGCAGTACTTC.

The chain joins TRBV27 to TRBJ2-3; 7 nucleotides agree with TRBD2. The trim removed 2 bases at V and 0 bases at J, leaving 14 bases unmatched. CDR3 length: 19 residues. CDR1 MNHEY and CDR2 SMNVEV come from the germline V gene (reference sequence). CDR3 sequence reads: CASSLNAPGRGTSTDTQYF. In DNA, the CDR3 is TGTGCCAGCAGTTTAAACGCTCCGGGGCGGGGGACTAGCACAGATACGCAGTATTTT.

This chain joins TRBV28 and TRBJ2-7; possibly TRBD1 for D (5 bases). V was clipped by 6 bases and J by 5 bases, with 17 bases between them. The CDR3 runs 14 residues. Germline CDR1 MDHEN, CDR2 SYDVKM. The CDR3 nucleotides read TGTGCCAGCAGGTTAACAGGAGACGGCGACGAGCAGTACTTC. This sequence encodes CASRLTGDGDEQYF.

V is TRBV30 and J is TRBJ1-2; 9 nucleotides line up with TRBD1. The V segment lost 1 base and the J segment 6 bases; nucleotides outside the gene matches: 6. The CDR3 totals 14 residues. Germline values: CDR1 GTSNPN, CDR2 SVGIG (reference sequence). The CDR3 DNA sequence: TGTGCCTGGAGTGCGACAGGGGGTATGGATGGCTACACCTTC. Translated, it gives CAWSATGGMDGYTF.

The chain is built from TRBV15 and TRBJ2-1, with 10 bases identical to TRBD2. Germline V gene sequence: CDR1 LNHNV, CDR2 YYDKDF (reference sequence). The ends lost 0 bases at V and 1 base at J; junction bases unmatched: 6. The CDR3 runs to 18 residues. The CDR3 nucleotides are TGTGCCACCAGCAGAGATGAACTAGCGGGGACATCCTACAATGAGCAGTTCTTC. Amino acid sequence: CATSRDELAGTSYNEQFF.

The chain employs TRBV14 and TRBJ2-4; the match to TRBD1 covers 8 bases. CDR3 size: 16 residues. Unmatched junction bases numbered 5, after V lost 4 bases and J lost 0 bases. Germline V CDR1 and CDR2: SGHDN, FVKESK. The CDR3 sequence is CASSLGRGLAKNIQYF. In DNA, the CDR3 is TGTGCCAGCAGCCTGGGCAGGGGGCTAGCCAAAAACATTCAGTACTTC.

This clone has more than one count but fewer than ten. V and J are TRBV7-9 and TRBJ1-2, with a possible D match to TRBD1 (6 bases). The length of the CDR3 is 17 residues. Per germline, CDR1 SEHNR and CDR2 FQNEAQ (reference sequence). V lost 3 bases to trimming and J lost 2 bases, with 19 bases between them. For the CDR3, the DNA is TGTGCCAGCAGCTTCCGTCCGGGGACAAACGACAACTATGGCTACACCTTC. Protein sequence: CASSFRPGTNDNYGYTF.

The rearrangement joins TRBV19 to TRBJ1-2; D is undetermined. Per the germline V gene, CDR1 is LNHDA and CDR2 is SQIVND (reference sequence). The CDR3 spans 13 residues. Trimming left V 6 bases short and J 3 bases short, with 11 bases between. The CDR3 sequence is CASSPLEDYGYTF. DNA of the CDR3: TGTGCCAGTAGCCCACTCGAGGACTATGGCTACACCTTC.

The chain recombines TRBV7-9 with TRBJ2-3; TRBD2 agrees at 7 bases. CDR3 length equals 17 residues. V lost 3 bases, J lost 2 bases, and 11 bases stayed unmatched. Germline V CDR1 and CDR2: SEHNR, FQNEAQ (reference sequence). CDR3 amino acids: CASSLELLAELTDTQYF. CDR3 in DNA: TGTGCCAGCAGCTTGGAACTTCTAGCGGAACTCACAGATACGCAGTATTTT. The full variable domain, rest sourced from reference TRBV7-9 and TRBJ2-3, is DTGVSQNPRHKITKRGQNVTFRCDPISEHNRLYWYRQTLGQGPEFLTYFQNEAQLEKSRLLSDRFSAERPKGSFSTLEIQRTEQGDSAMYLCASSLELLAELTDTQYFGPGTRLTVL.

The V and J genes are TRBV7-3 and TRBJ1-2; 9 bases fit TRBD1. This CDR3 region has 15 residues. V lost 5 bases and J lost 4; bases outside the gene matches: 8. Per the germline V gene, CDR1 is SGHTA and CDR2 is FQGTGA. CDR3 residues: CASSPGTGYGYGYTF. The CDR3 bases are TGTGCCAGCAGCCCCGGGACAGGGTATGGCTATGGCTACACCTTC. The full variable domain, with the rest looked up from reference TRBV7-3 and TRBJ1-2, is GAGVSQTPSNKVTEKGKYVELRCDPISGHTALYWYRQSLGQGPEFLIYFQGTGAADDSGLPNDRFFAVRPEGSVSTLKIQRTERGDSAVYLCASSPGTGYGYGYTFGSGTRLTVV.